Below, 24 T cell receptor beta chains from the same sample are listed, as sequenced in a study of glioma-infiltrating T cells. Using RNA template, CDR3s of TCR alpha and beta were amplified with iRepertoire arm-PCR. TCRdb passed the multiplex PCR reads through MiXCR, listing each CDR3 protein once. Found here are around 390,000 distinct CDR3 sequences, about two fifths of them singletons; the top ten hold 12%. Material: glioma tissue, nonneoplastic brain tissue, or PBMCs (not recorded which). The receptor source for this set is a human donor with low-grade glioma or glioblastoma, undergoing nonglioma brain surgery, or in good health (not recorded which).

V is TRBV4-1 and J is TRBJ2-7, with 9 positions matching TRBD2. This CDR3 spans 17 amino acids. Germline V lookup: CDR1 MGHRA, CDR2 YSYEKL. Unmatched junction bases numbered 14, after V lost 1 base and J lost 7 bases. The DNA of the CDR3 is TGCGCCAGCAGCCAAGGACTGATGGTAGCGGGAGAAGGAGAGCAGTACTTC. This codes for CASSQGLMVAGEGEQYF.

The J gene is TRBJ2-7, the V gene TRBV10-3; no clear D gene. Germline CDR1 reads ENHRY; CDR2 reads SYGVKD. V shed 4 bases and J shed 2 bases, with 12 bases lying between them. The CDR3 runs to 14 residues. The CDR3 region is CAISGPGVAYEQYF. The CDR3 bases are TGTGCCATCAGTGGTCCGGGTGTGGCCTACGAGCAGTACTTC.

The gene calls are TRBV12-3 or TRBV12-4 and TRBJ2-1; D gene uncertain. The CDR3 is 14 residues long. Trimming pared 3 bases from V and 8 bases from J, leaving 14 bases between. The chain's CDR3 is CASSFSDELYEQFF. Written as DNA, the CDR3 is TGTGCCAGCAGTTTTTCAGACGAGTTGTATGAGCAGTTCTTC.

The chain has TRBV28 and TRBJ2-1; 9 nucleotides match TRBD2. This CDR3 comprises 18 residues. The germline V gene has CDR1 MDHEN and CDR2 SYDVKM. V was pared by 6 bases and J by 4 bases, with 16 bases of the junction left unmatched. The CDR3 here is CASSSPGGGRAWYNEQFF. The DNA of the CDR3 is TGTGCCAGCAGCTCACCCGGGGGCGGGAGGGCCTGGTACAATGAGCAGTTCTTC.

The chain has TRBV12-3 or TRBV12-4 and TRBJ2-2; perhaps TRBD1 as D (6 bases). The CDR3 has 14 residues. With 3 bases removed from V and 5 bases from J, the gap between germline ends came to 10 bases. Here the CDR3 reads CASSFAGVTGELFF. The CDR3 DNA reads as TGTGCCAGCAGTTTTGCAGGGGTGACCGGGGAGCTGTTTTTT.

As for this clonotype: A much larger clone differs from this one at a single base, so this may be a read error. This sequence joins TRBV14 and TRBJ2-3; D unclear. The V gene lost 7 bases and the J gene lost 3 bases, with 11 bases spanning the gap. This CDR3 has 13 residues. CDR1 and CDR2 (germline): SGHDN, FVKESK. The CDR3 DNA follows: TGTGCCAGCAAAAGGGCTGGGACAGATACGCAGTATTTT. Its protein is CASKRAGTDTQYF.

The rearrangement links TRBV7-2 to TRBJ1-4; D unresolved. The germline V gene encodes CDR1 SGHTA and CDR2 FQGNSA. V lost 5 bases, J lost 4 bases, and 17 bases lay in between. CDR3 size: 16 residues. The CDR3 is CASSPWHLGNNEKLFF. The CDR3, as DNA: TGTGCCAGCAGCCCTTGGCACTTGGGCAATAATGAAAAACTGTTTTTT. The full variable domain, rest sourced from reference TRBV7-2 and TRBJ1-4, is GAGVSQSPSNKVTEKGKDVELRCDPISGHTALYWYRQSLGQGLEFLIYFQGNSAPDKSGLPSDRFSAERTGGSVSTLTIQRTQQEDSAVYLCASSPWHLGNNEKLFFGSGTQLSVL.

There are many counts of this clonotype. The rearrangement uses TRBV27 and TRBJ1-5; 7 bases agree with TRBD1. After removal of 2 bases from V and 3 bases from J, the junction contained 4 bases not matched to a gene. Germline V CDR1 and CDR2: MNHEY, SMNVEV (reference sequence). The CDR3 runs 15 residues. CDR3 loop: CASSLSRGSNQPQHF. The CDR3 DNA reads TGTGCCAGCAGTTTAAGCAGGGGGTCCAATCAGCCCCAGCATTTT.

The chain couples TRBV20-1 to TRBJ2-1; TRBD2 matches at 9 bases. V lost 1 base and J lost 4; bases outside the gene matches: 5. Germline CDR1 is DFQATT and CDR2 is SNEGSKA (reference sequence). The CDR3 is made up of 15 amino acids. In DNA form, the CDR3 reads TGCAGTGCTAGAGCCCTAGCGGGATGGTACAATGAGCAGTTCTTC. Amino acids: CSARALAGWYNEQFF.

The J gene is TRBJ1-3, the V gene TRBV28; perhaps TRBD1 as D (6 bases). Deletions cut 3 bases from V and 0 bases from J, with 18 bases between. Germline CDR1 reads MDHEN; CDR2 reads SYDVKM. CDR3 length: 18 amino acids. The CDR3 DNA is TGTGCCAGCAGTTTCCGTGGGACATTGCCGATCTCTGGAAACACCATATATTTT. Its translation: CASSFRGTLPISGNTIYF.

The CDR3 spells CASSLSGLADDEQFF. The CDR3 DNA is TGTGCCAGCAGCTTATCCGGACTAGCGGATGATGAGCAGTTCTTC. This chain joins TRBV7-9 and TRBJ2-1, with 10 bases fitting TRBD2. CDR3 length: 15 residues. Germline values: CDR1 SEHNR, CDR2 FQNEAQ (reference sequence). With V trimmed by 2 bases and J by 8 bases, 6 bases remained unmatched.

V is TRBV20-1 and J is TRBJ2-2, with D possibly matching TRBD2 (5 bases). The CDR3 consists of 17 residues. Germline V CDR1 and CDR2: DFQATT, SNEGSKA (reference sequence). Trimming left V 2 bases short and J 0 bases short, with 16 bases between. As DNA, the CDR3 is TGCAGTGCTAGAACTAGAGGGATTAACGCGAACACCGGGGAGCTGTTTTTT. It specifies CSARTRGINANTGELFF.

In its sample, this clonotype was seen once. A junction boundary mismatches the germline segment, possibly from a read error. This chain uses TRBV2 with TRBJ2-5; D gene unclear. From germline, CDR1 is SNHLY and CDR2 FYNNEI. This CDR3 is 14 amino acids long. Here the CDR3 DNA reads TGTGCCAGCAGTGCCCGGAGCAGGCAAGAGACCCGGTACTTC. Its protein is CASSARSRQETRYF.

This clonotype occurred a few times. The chain carries TRBV4-1 and TRBJ2-1, with unresolved D. The V gene's germline CDR1 is MGHRA and CDR2 YSYEKL. The length of the CDR3 is 13 residues. The V end was cut by 1 base, the J end by 8 bases, with 9 bases between. The CDR3, as DNA: TGCGCCAGCAGCCAAGTCCCCCATTATGAGCAGTTCTTC. It specifies CASSQVPHYEQFF.

This clonotype showed up many times. This sequence joins TRBV20-1 and TRBJ2-1; 10 positions agree with TRBD2. Germline CDR1 reads DFQATT; CDR2 reads SNEGSKA (reference sequence). This CDR3 contains 15 residues. The V and J ends lost 5 bases and 5 bases, in that order; junction bases with no gene match: 9. The CDR3: CSAVLAGAPHNEQFF. The CDR3 nucleotides read TGCAGTGCTGTTCTAGCGGGAGCTCCCCACAATGAGCAGTTCTTC.

J is TRBJ1-1 and V is TRBV11-2; 9 positions agree with TRBD1. J was trimmed by 5 bases and V by 4 bases; bases with no gene match: 5. The CDR3 loop spans 14 amino acids. The germline CDR1 and CDR2 sequences are SGHAT and FQNNGV. The CDR3 is CASSYYRGRTEAFF. Written as DNA, the CDR3 is TGTGCCAGCAGCTATTACAGGGGGCGGACTGAAGCTTTCTTT.

Remarks on this clonotype: A single base separates this from a much larger clone, so it may be a read error. Likely a read error: the CDR3 ends without its conserved phenylalanine or tryptophan. The chain uses TRBV20-1 and TRBJ2-7, with D unclear. The CDR3 runs 12 residues. Between the trimmed V and J ends, which lost 0 bases and 3 bases, there was a span of 6 bases. The germline gives CDR1 DFQATT, CDR2 SNEGSKA (reference sequence). CDR3 coding DNA: TGCAGTGCTAGAGATAACCTCTACGAGCAGTACCTC. It translates to CSARDNLYEQYL.

This clonotype was recorded a few times. This chain uses TRBV12-3 or TRBV12-4 with TRBJ2-4; TRBD2 aligns across 8 bases. This CDR3 contains 14 residues. The V and J ends lost 2 bases and 5 bases, in that order; junction bases with no gene match: 2. CDR3 in DNA: TGTGCCAGCAGTTTAAGCGGGAGTCAAAACATTCAGTACTTC. Translating it yields CASSLSGSQNIQYF.

Notes on this clonotype: One base away lies a much larger clone, so this may be a sequencing read error. V usage is TRBV27 and J usage is TRBJ2-7; a possible D gene is TRBD2 (5 bases). Germline-derived CDR1 and CDR2 are MNHEY and SMNVEV (reference sequence). This CDR3 contains 14 residues. The germline V and J ends were trimmed by 3 bases and 4 bases, with 13 bases remaining between them. Here the CDR3 DNA reads TGTGCCAGCAGTTTTGCGCTCGGCGGGTACGAGCAGTACTTC. Amino acids: CASSFALGGYEQYF.

Only a few counts were recorded for this clonotype. The chain is built from TRBV4-1 and TRBJ1-2; weak D call: TRBD1 (6 bases). With 4 bases removed from V and 6 bases from J, the gap between germline ends came to 15 bases. In germline, CDR1 is MGHRA, CDR2 YSYEKL. This CDR3 is 14 amino acids long. The CDR3 loop is CASSPQQGMDGYTF. CDR3 nucleotides: TGCGCCAGCAGCCCACAACAGGGAATGGATGGCTACACCTTC.

The chain joins TRBV19 to TRBJ1-5; D is perhaps TRBD1 (5 bases). The V end lost 1 base, the J end lost 10 bases, and 14 bases lay between the germline ends. Germline V gene data show CDR1 as LNHDA and CDR2 as SQIVND (reference sequence). This CDR3 has 14 amino acids. CDR3 nucleotide sequence: TGTGCCAGTAGTATAGGCACAGGATTGGGACCCCAGCATTTT. Protein product: CASSIGTGLGPQHF.

This clonotype was observed many times. The rearrangement uses TRBV6-1 and TRBJ2-2; D is undetermined. The V gene's germline CDR1 is MNHNS and CDR2 SASEGT. This CDR3 is built from 14 residues. V was clipped by 7 bases and J by 1 base, with 10 bases between them. CDR3 DNA sequence: TGTGCCAGCACCCGCCGACAGAACACCGGGGAGCTGTTTTTT. Encoded protein: CASTRRQNTGELFF.

This clonotype was recorded many times. The V gene is TRBV6-2 or TRBV6-3, the J gene TRBJ2-5; no reliable D call. The CDR3 loop spans 15 amino acids. The V and J ends lost 2 bases and 5 bases respectively, with 15 bases between them. Germline V gene lookup returns CDR1 MNHEY and CDR2 SVGEGT. This chain's CDR3 is CASSYTSGASETQYF. The CDR3 DNA sequence: TGTGCCAGCAGTTACACCTCAGGAGCTTCGGAGACCCAGTACTTC.

This rearrangement joins TRBV28 to TRBJ2-7; 7 positions match TRBD2. The germline V gene has CDR1 MDHEN and CDR2 SYDVKM. The CDR3 is 17 residues long. J lost 5 bases, V lost 10 bases, and 23 bases had no gene match. The CDR3 here is CATSTTQREGVLNEQYF. DNA of the CDR3: TGTGCCACCAGCACTACTCAGAGGGAGGGCGTTCTCAACGAGCAGTACTTC.